One T cell receptor (beta chain) is described in this entry. V was clipped by 3 bases and J by 2 bases, with 7 bases between them. The CDR3 length is 13 residues. This entry belongs to a study of blood T cell repertoires in COVID-19. This table comes from immunoSEQ multiplex PCR, and its TCRdb copy is limited to in-frame clones, with some not included. The sample records about 330,000 clones, roughly 84% being singletons. This TCR was sampled from a woman aged 30 to 39 who had recovered from COVID-19. Sequencing was done on a sample of PBMCs or T cells enriched from blood (not recorded which). The chain combines TRBV12-3 or TRBV12-4 with TRBJ1-2; no definite D call. The CDR3: CASSFPRNYGYTF. As DNA, the CDR3 is TGTGCCAGCAGTTTCCCCAGGAACTATGGCTACACCTTC.